Below are 8 T cell receptor beta chains sequenced from a single sample in a study of identical twins. TCRdb redid the calling of the 5' RACE reads with MiXCR, one entry per CDR3 protein. The sample shows under 900,000 distinct CDR3 sequences, 15% to 20% of them seen only once. These data are also associated with another study on T cells expressing NK-cell markers.

The sequencing input was PBMCs. The receptors come from a woman younger than 35 in good health.

The chain employs TRBV4-3 and TRBJ2-7; 9 bases are a match to TRBD2. Germline CDR1 reads LGHNA; CDR2 reads YSLEER. This CDR3 is built from 17 residues. The junction had 8 bases not matched to a gene; V was cut back by 0 bases and J by 2 bases. Written as DNA, the CDR3 is TGCGCCAGCAGCCAAGATCCAGCGGGAGGTCTAGCCTACGAGCAGTACTTC. This gives the protein CASSQDPAGGLAYEQYF.

The chain has TRBV20-1 and TRBJ2-1; TRBD2 might be the D (6 bases). This CDR3 has 15 amino acids. The V gene's germline CDR1 is DFQATT and CDR2 SNEGSKA (reference sequence). With 1 base removed from V and 8 bases from J, the gap between germline ends came to 18 bases. The chain's CDR3 is CSARGGRDEIDEQFF. CDR3 DNA sequence: TGCAGTGCTAGAGGTGGGCGGGATGAGATCGATGAGCAGTTCTTC.

The rearrangement joins TRBV7-9 to TRBJ2-1; 8 nucleotides line up with TRBD2. J gave up 5 bases and V 9 bases, and 6 bases lay outside the gene matches. Germline values: CDR1 SEHNR, CDR2 FQNEAQ (reference sequence). The CDR3 extends over 13 amino acids. The CDR3 region has the DNA TGTGCCAGAAGCGGGAGCGTCGACAATGAGCAGTTCTTC. Residues: CARSGSVDNEQFF.

This clonotype was detected only a few times. The chain links TRBV6-1 to TRBJ1-2, with D uncertain. This CDR3 is 14 amino acids long. Germline values: CDR1 MNHNS, CDR2 SASEGT. Deletions cut 5 bases from V and 2 bases from J, with 12 bases between. The CDR3, as DNA: TGTGCCAGCAGTCCCTGGACCGAAAACTATGGCTACACCTTC. It yields the protein CASSPWTENYGYTF.

The V and J genes are TRBV6-2 or TRBV6-3 and TRBJ2-1; 11 nucleotides align to TRBD2. The CDR3 has 15 residues. Germline values: CDR1 MNHEY, CDR2 SVGEGT. Unmatched junction bases numbered 7, after V lost 5 bases and J lost 7 bases. Here the CDR3 DNA reads TGTGCCAGCAGTAAGACTAGCGGGACGGGGAATGAGCAGTTCTTC. Translating it yields CASSKTSGTGNEQFF.

In its sample, this clonotype was seen a few times. The V call is TRBV6-1, the J call TRBJ2-7; either TRBD1 or TRBD2 may fit D (5 bases each). Germline CDR1 MNHNS, CDR2 SASEGT. The CDR3 runs 13 residues. The V and J ends lost 7 bases and 6 bases respectively, with 16 bases between them. CDR3 sequence reads: CASTIPGPGEQYF. CDR3 coding DNA: TGTGCCAGCACCATTCCGGGACCGGGCGAGCAGTACTTC.

In its sample, this clonotype was seen a few times. This chain connects TRBV12-3 or TRBV12-4 to TRBJ2-3, with TRBD2 matching over 10 bases. V trimming: 4 bases; J trimming: 2 bases; junction bases outside the gene matches: 6. The CDR3 is made up of 16 amino acids. The CDR3 is CASSSGLADLTDTQYF. The CDR3 bases are TGTGCCAGCAGTTCCGGACTAGCGGATCTCACAGATACGCAGTATTTT.

The V gene is TRBV20-1, the J gene TRBJ1-1; D is uncertain. Trimming took off 0 bases at V and 1 base at J, with 12 bases between the two ends. This CDR3 region has 15 residues. Germline values: CDR1 DFQATT, CDR2 SNEGSKA (reference sequence). CDR3 sequence (DNA): TGCAGTGCTAGAGACCCTCAGTTTTGGAACACTGAAGCTTTCTTT. It yields the protein CSARDPQFWNTEAFF.